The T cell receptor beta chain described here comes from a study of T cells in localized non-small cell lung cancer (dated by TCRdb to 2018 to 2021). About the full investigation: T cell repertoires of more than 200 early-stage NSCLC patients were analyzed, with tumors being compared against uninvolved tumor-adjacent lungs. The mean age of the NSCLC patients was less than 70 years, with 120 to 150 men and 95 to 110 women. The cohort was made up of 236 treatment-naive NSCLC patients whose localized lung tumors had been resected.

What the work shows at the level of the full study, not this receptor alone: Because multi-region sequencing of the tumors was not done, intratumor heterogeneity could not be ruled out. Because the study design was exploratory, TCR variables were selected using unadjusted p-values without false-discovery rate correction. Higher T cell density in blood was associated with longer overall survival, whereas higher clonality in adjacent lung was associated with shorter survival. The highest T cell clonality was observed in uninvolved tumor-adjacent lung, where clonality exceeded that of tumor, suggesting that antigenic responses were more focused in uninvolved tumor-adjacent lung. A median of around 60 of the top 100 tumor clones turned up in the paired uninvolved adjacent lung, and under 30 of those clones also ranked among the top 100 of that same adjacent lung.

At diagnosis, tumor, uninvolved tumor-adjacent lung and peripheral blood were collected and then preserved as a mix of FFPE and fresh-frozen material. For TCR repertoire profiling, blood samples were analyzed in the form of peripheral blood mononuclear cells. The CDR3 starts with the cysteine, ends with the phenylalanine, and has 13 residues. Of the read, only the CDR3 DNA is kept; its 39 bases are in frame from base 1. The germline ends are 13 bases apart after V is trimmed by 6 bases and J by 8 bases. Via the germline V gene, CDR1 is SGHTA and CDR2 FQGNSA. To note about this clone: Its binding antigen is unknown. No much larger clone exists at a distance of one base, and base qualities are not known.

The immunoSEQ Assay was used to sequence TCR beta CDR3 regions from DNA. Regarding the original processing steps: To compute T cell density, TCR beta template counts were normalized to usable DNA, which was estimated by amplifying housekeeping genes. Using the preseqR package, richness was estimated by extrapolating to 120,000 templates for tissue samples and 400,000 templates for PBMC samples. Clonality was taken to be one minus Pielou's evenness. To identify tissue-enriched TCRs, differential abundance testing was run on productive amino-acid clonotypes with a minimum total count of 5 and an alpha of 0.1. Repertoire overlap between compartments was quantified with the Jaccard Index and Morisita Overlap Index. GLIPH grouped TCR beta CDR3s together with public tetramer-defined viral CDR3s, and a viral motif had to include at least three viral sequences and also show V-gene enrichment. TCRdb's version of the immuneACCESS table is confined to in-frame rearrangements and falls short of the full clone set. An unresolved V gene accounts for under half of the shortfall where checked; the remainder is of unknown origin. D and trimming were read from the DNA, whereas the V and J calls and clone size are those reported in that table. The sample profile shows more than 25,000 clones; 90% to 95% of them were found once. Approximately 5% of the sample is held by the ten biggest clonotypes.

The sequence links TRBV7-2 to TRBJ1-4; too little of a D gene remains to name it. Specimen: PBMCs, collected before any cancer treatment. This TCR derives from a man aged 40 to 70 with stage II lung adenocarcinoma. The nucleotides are TGTGCCAGCAGTTTGGGAAAATCGGAAAAACTGTTTTTT. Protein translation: CASSLGKSEKLFF.